This T cell receptor beta chain was documented in a study of cytomegalovirus exposure and HLA in healthy donors. Study results and limitations: Evidence from a later analysis indicated that most CMV-associated TCR beta chains looked HLA-restricted. A cluster of highly shared sequence variants was likely a sequencing artifact. About 90% or about 30% of the time was how often most TCR beta V segments were productive, according to an earlier analysis. The investigators catalogued 160 or so TCR beta chains as cytomegalovirus-associated.

Points on this clone: What it recognizes is unknown.

PCR amplification relied on 60 Vbeta primers (plus 13 Jbeta primers). The protocol was immunoSEQ multiplex PCR, while the TCRdb copy is restricted to in-frame clones and leaves out a portion. Here the sample table reports roughly 110,000 clones. The CDR3 contains 16 residues. The ends lost 0 bases at V and 6 bases at J; junction bases unmatched: 7. Germline V CDR1 and CDR2: SGHRS, YFSETQ. The V and J genes are TRBV5-1 and TRBJ2-7, with 12 positions matching TRBD2. The sequencing input was PBMCs. The origin of this receptor is a man aged 25 to 40 in good health and CMV-seronegative. This CDR3 reads CASSLVLAGGLREQYF. The CDR3 DNA sequence: TGCGCCAGCAGCTTGGTCCTAGCGGGGGGGCTGCGCGAGCAGTACTTC.